This T cell receptor (beta chain) originates from a study of T cell changes during pregnancy in multiple sclerosis. Only in-frame clones appear in the TCRdb table, and some are missing; sequencing was by immunoSEQ multiplex PCR. The sample consists of about 67,000 clones, about nine tenths of them appearing once. The germline gives CDR1 SGHAT, CDR2 FQNNGV. J was trimmed by 4 bases and V by 8 bases; bases with no gene match: 14. The CDR3 loop spans 16 amino acids. Source: peripheral blood, taken in the first trimester of pregnancy. The receptor was derived from a female donor with multiple sclerosis, enrolled in a pregnancy study. V and J are TRBV11-2 and TRBJ2-3, with 8 bases lining up with TRBD2. CDR3 nucleotides: TGTGCCAGCGGCAGAAACGGGGGGGTGTTAGCAGATACGCAGTATTTT. It is translated as CASGRNGGVLADTQYF.